The clone carrying this TCR beta chain was counted many times. Its matching antigen is unknown. V was clipped by 3 bases and J by 1 base, with 16 bases between them. In germline, CDR1 is DFQATT, CDR2 SNEGSKA (reference sequence). The CDR3 is made up of 17 amino acids. This sample was taken from a study of T-cell reconstitution after alpha-beta-depleted transplantation in children. General study findings and limits: Alpha-beta T cells present about two months after transplant were reported to originate from several hundred expanded graft clones. Fresh T-cell production supplied most of the T-cell counts and diversity seen one year after transplant.

Researchers prepared the TCRbeta library using unique molecular identifiers, the study reports. TCRdb ran MiXCR on the PCR reads and lists one entry per CDR3 protein. The sample consists of roughly 120,000 distinct CDR3 sequences, under 25% of them appearing once. The source of this sequence is a male patient between 2 and 10 years old who had a stem cell transplant for chronic granulomatous disease, so the T cells may come from the graft donor. Sample: PBMCs, mostly from graft donor cells, taken 180 days after TCRalphabeta/CD19-depleted stem cell transplant. The chain couples TRBV20-1 to TRBJ2-6, with D perhaps given as TRBD1 or TRBD2 (5 bases each). CDR3 sequence (DNA): TGCAGTGCTAGGGTGTCTGGGGGTTGGTCTGGGGCCAACGTCCTGACTTTC. It is translated as CSARVSGGWSGANVLTF.